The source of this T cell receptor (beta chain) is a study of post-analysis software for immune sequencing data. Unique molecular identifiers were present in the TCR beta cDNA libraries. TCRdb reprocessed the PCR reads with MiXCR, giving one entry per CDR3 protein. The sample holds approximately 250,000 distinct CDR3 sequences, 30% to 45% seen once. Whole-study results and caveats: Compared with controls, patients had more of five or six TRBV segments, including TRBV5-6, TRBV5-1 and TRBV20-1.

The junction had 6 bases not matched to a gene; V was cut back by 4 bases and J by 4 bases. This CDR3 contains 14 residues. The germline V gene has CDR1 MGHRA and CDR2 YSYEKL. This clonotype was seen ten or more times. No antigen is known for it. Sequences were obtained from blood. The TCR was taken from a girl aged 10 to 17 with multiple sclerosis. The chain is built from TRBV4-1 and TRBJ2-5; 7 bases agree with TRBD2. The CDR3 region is CASSRGGVVETQYF. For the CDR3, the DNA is TGCGCCAGCAGCCGGGGAGGGGTTGTAGAGACCCAGTACTTC.